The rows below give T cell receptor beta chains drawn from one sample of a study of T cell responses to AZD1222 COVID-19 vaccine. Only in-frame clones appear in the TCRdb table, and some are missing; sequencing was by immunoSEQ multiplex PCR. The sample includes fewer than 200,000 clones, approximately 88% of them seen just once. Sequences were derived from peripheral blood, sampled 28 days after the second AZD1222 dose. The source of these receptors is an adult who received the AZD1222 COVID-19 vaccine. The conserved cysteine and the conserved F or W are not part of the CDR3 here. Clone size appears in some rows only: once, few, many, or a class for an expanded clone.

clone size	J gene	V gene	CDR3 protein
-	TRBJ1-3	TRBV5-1	ASSLSTSGNTIY
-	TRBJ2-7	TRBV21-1	ASSKAGQSSYEQY
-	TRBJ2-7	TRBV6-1	ASSEDPSYEQY
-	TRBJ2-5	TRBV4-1	ASSQGDRPGQETQY
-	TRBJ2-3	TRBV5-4	ASSLYNTDTQY
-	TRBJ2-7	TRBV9	ASSRLGRGNDEQY
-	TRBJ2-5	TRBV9	ASSVGGQETQY
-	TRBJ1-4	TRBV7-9	ASSPTTGLGEKLF
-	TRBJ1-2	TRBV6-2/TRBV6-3	ASSYPITGDYGYT
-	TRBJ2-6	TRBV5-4	ASSSETVLSGANVLT
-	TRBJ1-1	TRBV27	ASSLDEDRSNTEAF
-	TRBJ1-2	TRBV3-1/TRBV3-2	ASSQVQNGYT
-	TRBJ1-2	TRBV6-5	ASSYSKGYGYT
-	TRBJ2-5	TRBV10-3	AISGSGVQETQY
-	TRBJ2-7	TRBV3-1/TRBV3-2	ASSQSQGIHEQY
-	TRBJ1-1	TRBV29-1	SVVPDGGTEAF
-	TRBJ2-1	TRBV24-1	ATSDSDRGSYNEQF
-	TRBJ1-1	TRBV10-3	ATGETTGVNTEAF
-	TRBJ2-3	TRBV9	ASSALVGFSLGTDTQY
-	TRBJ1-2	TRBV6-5	ASSGLVRASGYT
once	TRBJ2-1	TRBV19	ASNKRGYYNEQF
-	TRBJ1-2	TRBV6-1	ASSEMRSHYGYT
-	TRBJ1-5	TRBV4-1	ASSPTGTISNQPQH
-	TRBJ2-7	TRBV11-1	ASSPGRGGETYEQY
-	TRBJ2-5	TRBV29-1	SVALNLRETQY
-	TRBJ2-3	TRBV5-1	ASSLDSTDTQY
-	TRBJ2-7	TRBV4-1	ASSQDLDLAGGTSYEQY
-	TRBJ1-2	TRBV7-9	ASSPRTFYSSYT
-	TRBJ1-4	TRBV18	ASSRDSEFEKLF
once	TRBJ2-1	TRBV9	ASSVDGGEQF
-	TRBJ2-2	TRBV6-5	ASRDTGSTGELF
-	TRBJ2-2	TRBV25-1	ASNGGPSNTGELF
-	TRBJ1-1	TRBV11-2	ASSQRGPHRNTEAF
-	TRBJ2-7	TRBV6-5	ASSYLQGFSYEQY
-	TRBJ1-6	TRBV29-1	SVRQGTGNSPLH
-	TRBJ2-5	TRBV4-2	ASGASGRGETQY
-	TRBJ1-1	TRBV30	AWSGDNTEAF
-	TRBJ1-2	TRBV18	ASSPGQEYGYT
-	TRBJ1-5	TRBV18	ASSTGVSNQPQH
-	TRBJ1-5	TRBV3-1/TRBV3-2	ASSQARGRGPQH
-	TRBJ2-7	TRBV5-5	ASSPQGYEQY
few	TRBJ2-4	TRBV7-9	ASSFRTGRDIQY
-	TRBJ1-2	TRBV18	ASSPPDTPNYGYT
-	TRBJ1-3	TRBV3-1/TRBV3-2	ASSQQGSVYTIY
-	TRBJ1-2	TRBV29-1	SVGERYGYT
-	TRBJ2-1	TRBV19	ASSIGQGLVDEQF
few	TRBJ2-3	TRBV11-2	ASSSPFGTRRADTQY
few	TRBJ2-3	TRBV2	ASSGDTDTQY
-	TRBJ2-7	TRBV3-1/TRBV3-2	ASSPPQGTNEQY
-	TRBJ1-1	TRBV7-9	ASTDRGPEAF
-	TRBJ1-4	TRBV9	ASSSTNEKLF
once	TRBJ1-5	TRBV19	ASSATGTITGQPQH
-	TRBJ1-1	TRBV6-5	ASSYSNPANTEAF
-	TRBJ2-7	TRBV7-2	ASSLVSRFEQY
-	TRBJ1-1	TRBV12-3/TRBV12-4	ASSLGGGTEAF
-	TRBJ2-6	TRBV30	ACRKAGANVLT
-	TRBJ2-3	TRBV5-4	ASSPGTTTDTQY
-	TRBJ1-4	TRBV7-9	ASSLDAGPNEKLF
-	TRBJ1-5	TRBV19	ASSIGGGFNQPQH